This note documents a single TCR beta chain sequence. As yet, its antigen is unknown. The PCR used 60 Vbeta and 13 Jbeta primers. Sequenced by immunoSEQ multiplex PCR; TCRdb stores in-frame clones only, minus some. Seen here are some 170,000 clones, around 78% observed once, and the top ten hold approximately 1%. This record belongs to a study of cytomegalovirus exposure and HLA in healthy donors. Study-wide results and caveats: Because they were indistinguishable, some V segments, including TRBV6-2 and TRBV6-3, were excluded.

Trimming took 1 base from V and 6 from J, leaving 7 bases between them. Per the germline V gene, CDR1 is LGHNT and CDR2 is FRNRAP. This CDR3 is built from 13 residues. This rearrangement joins TRBV12-5 to TRBJ2-1; no firm D call. Sequencing was done on a sample of PBMCs. The sequence came from a woman between 35 and 50 years old in good health and CMV-seronegative. The DNA of the CDR3 is TGTGCTAGTGGTTTGGAGTGGAGCAATGAGCAGTTCTTC. Its protein product is CASGLEWSNEQFF.